Shown below are 4 T cell receptor beta chains from a single sample sequenced in a study of identical twins. TCRdb reprocessed the 5' RACE reads with MiXCR, giving one entry per CDR3 protein. Of some 730,000 distinct CDR3 sequences detected, 15% to 20% appear once; the ten largest clones hold under 15%. The data were also submitted as part of a second study, on T cells expressing NK-cell markers.

The sequenced sample was PBMCs. The origin of the receptors is a woman aged 18-29 years in good health.

The V gene is TRBV7-9, the J gene TRBJ2-1; D remains ambiguous. The V end lost 5 bases, the J end lost 4 bases, and 12 bases lay between the germline ends. The CDR3 contains 14 residues. Germline V gives CDR1 SEHNR, CDR2 FQNEAQ (reference sequence). The chain's CDR3 is CASSPRIGYNEQFF. The CDR3 nucleotides read TGTGCCAGCAGCCCGCGTATCGGGTACAATGAGCAGTTCTTC. The whole variable domain, remainder taken from reference TRBV7-9 and TRBJ2-1, is DTGVSQNPRHKITKRGQNVTFRCDPISEHNRLYWYRQTLGQGPEFLTYFQNEAQLEKSRLLSDRFSAERPKGSFSTLEIQRTEQGDSAMYLCASSPRIGYNEQFFGPGTRLTVL.

This clonotype was seen a handful of times. The rearrangement uses TRBV27 and TRBJ2-1; the D gene is possibly TRBD2 (5 bases). The CDR3 is 17 amino acids. Germline lookup yields CDR1 MNHEY and CDR2 SMNVEV (reference sequence). V dropped 0 bases and J dropped 0 bases, with 12 bases sitting between them. CDR3 amino acids: CASSLSGGPTSYNEQFF. The CDR3 region has the DNA TGTGCCAGCAGTTTATCAGGCGGGCCGACCTCCTACAATGAGCAGTTCTTC.

The V gene is TRBV7-6, the J gene TRBJ2-7; 12 bases are a match to TRBD1. The germline V gene has CDR1 SGHVS and CDR2 FNYEAQ. V was clipped by 1 base and J by 6 bases; unmatched bases: 7. The CDR3 has 16 amino acids. The CDR3 DNA follows: TGTGCCAGCAGCTTAGTGGGACAGGGGGCATCGGGCGAGCAGTACTTC. Protein: CASSLVGQGASGEQYF.

CDR3 in amino acids: CASSLSVGVSTGELFF. CDR3 nucleotide sequence: TGTGCCAGCAGTTTATCGGTAGGAGTGAGCACCGGGGAGCTGTTTTTT. This chain joins TRBV27 and TRBJ2-2; D unresolved. The V gene's germline CDR1 is MNHEY and CDR2 SMNVEV (reference sequence). This CDR3 is built from 16 residues. Trimming took off 0 bases at V and 4 bases at J, with 12 bases between the two ends.